The clone carrying this TCR beta chain was counted only a few times. Profiling relied on immunoSEQ multiplex PCR, and the TCRdb table lists in-frame clones only, not all of them. This table has about 98,000 clones, 75% to 85% appearing once. The germline CDR1 and CDR2 sequences are MNHEY and SVGEGT. The CDR3 extends over 13 amino acids. Trimming took 5 bases from V and 10 from J, leaving 12 bases between them. The data belong to a study of control samples from healthy donors and cancer patients. The TCR originated in a woman in her thirties in good health. What was sequenced was blood. The rearrangement joins TRBV6-2 or TRBV6-3 to TRBJ1-6, with D unresolved. This CDR3 reads CASSDPVGSPLHF. The CDR3 coding sequence is TGTGCCAGCAGTGATCCTGTCGGCTCACCCCTCCACTTT.